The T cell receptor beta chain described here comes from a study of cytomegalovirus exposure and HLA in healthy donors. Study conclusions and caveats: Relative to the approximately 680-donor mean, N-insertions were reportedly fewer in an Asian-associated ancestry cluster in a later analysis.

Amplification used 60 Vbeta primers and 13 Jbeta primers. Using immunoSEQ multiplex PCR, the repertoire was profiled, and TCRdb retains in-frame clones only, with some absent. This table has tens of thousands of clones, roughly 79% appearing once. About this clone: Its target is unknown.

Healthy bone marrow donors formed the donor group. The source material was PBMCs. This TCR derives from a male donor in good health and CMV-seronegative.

The CDR3 bases are TGTGCCAGCAGTGCGGGGGAGACTGAAGCTTTCTTT. Translated: CASSAGETEAFF. The chain couples TRBV2 to TRBJ1-1; tentatively, D is TRBD1 (5 bases). V dropped 4 bases and J dropped 5 bases, with 8 bases sitting between them. The V gene's germline CDR1 is SNHLY and CDR2 FYNNEI. The CDR3 sequence is 12 residues long.